The present TCR beta chain was sequenced within a study of blood T cell repertoires in COVID-19. Across the whole study: From T cells, B-cell-depleted T cells, or PBMCs came the material, which was cDNA or gDNA.

V gave up 0 bases and J gave up 12 bases, with 15 bases separating them. The germline gives CDR1 SGDLS, CDR2 YYNGEE. The CDR3 consists of 14 residues. Assay: immunoSEQ multiplex PCR; the TCRdb copy retains only in-frame clones and omits some. Here the sample spans about 480,000 clones, about 87% being singletons. Recruited during active infection, patients (from Seattle) were subsequently followed longitudinally. Material: peripheral blood. This sequence was found in a woman aged 45-65 years with COVID-19, enrolled during active disease. V usage is TRBV9 and J usage is TRBJ1-4; TRBD1 is a possible D gene (6 bases). The CDR3 protein is CASSVALVGGELFF. For the CDR3, the DNA is TGTGCCAGCAGCGTAGCTCTGGTAGGGGGAGAACTGTTTTTT. The whole variable domain, remainder taken from reference TRBV9 and TRBJ1-4, is DSGVTQTPKHLITATGQRVTLRCSPRSGDLSVYWYQQSLDQGLQFLIQYYNGEERAKGNILERFSAQQFPDLHSELNLSSLELGDSALYFCASSVALVGGELFFGSGTQLSVL.